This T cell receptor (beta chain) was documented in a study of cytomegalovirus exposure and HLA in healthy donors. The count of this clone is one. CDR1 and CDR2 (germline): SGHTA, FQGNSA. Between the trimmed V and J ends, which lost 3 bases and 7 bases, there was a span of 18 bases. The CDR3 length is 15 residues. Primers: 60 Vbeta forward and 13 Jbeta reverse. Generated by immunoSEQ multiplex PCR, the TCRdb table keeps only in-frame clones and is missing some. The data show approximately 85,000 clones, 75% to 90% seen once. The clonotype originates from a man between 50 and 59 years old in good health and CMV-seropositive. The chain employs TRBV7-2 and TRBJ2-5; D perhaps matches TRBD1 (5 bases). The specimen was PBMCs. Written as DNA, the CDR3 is TGTGCCAGCAGCTTTCGGCAGGGCGAACCGGGGACCCAGTACTTC. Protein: CASSFRQGEPGTQYF. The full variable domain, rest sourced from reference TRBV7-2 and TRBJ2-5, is GAGVSQSPSNKVTEKGKDVELRCDPISGHTALYWYRQSLGQGLEFLIYFQGNSAPDKSGLPSDRFSAERTGGSVSTLTIQRTQQEDSAVYLCASSFRQGEPGTQYFGPGTRLLVL.